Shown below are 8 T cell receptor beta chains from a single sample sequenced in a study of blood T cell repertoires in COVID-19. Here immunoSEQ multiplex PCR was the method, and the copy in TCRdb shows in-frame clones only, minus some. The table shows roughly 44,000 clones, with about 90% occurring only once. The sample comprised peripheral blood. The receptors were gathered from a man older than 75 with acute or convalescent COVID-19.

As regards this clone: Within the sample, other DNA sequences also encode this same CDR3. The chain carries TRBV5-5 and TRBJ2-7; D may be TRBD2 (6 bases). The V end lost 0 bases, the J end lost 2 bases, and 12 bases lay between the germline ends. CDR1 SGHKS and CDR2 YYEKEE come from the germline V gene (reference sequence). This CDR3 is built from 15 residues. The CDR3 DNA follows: TGTGCCAGCAGCTTGGCCGGGGGAATCCCCTACGAGCAGTACTTC. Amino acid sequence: CASSLAGGIPYEQYF.

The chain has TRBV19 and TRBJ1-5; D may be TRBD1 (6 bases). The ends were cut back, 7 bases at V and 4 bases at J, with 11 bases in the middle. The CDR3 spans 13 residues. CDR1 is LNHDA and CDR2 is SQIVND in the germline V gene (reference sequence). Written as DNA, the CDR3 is TGTGCCAGTACCGGGACACATAATCAGCCCCAGCATTTT. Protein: CASTGTHNQPQHF.

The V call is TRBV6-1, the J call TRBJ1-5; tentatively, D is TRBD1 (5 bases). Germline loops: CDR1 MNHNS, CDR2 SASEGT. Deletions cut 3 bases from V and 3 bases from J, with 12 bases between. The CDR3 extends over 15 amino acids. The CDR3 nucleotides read TGTGCCAGCAGTGATGGGGCTGAATACAATCAGCCCCAGCATTTT. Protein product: CASSDGAEYNQPQHF.

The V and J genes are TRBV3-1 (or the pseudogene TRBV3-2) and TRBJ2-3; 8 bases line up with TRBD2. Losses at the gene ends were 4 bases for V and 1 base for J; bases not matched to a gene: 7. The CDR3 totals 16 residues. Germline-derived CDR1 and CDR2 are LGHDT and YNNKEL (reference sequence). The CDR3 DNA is TGTGCCAGCAGCCTCCCTACCGGGGGGGGCACAGATACGCAGTATTTT. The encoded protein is CASSLPTGGGTDTQYF.

CDR3 sequence: CASSLPPTPGQFF. The CDR3 coding sequence is TGTGCCAGCAGCTTGCCCCCCACCCCCGGGCAGTTCTTC. V is TRBV7-2 and J is TRBJ2-1, with D unclear. Deletions cut 3 bases from V and 12 bases from J, with 15 bases between. This CDR3 spans 13 amino acids. Germline V gene sequence: CDR1 SGHTA, CDR2 FQGNSA.

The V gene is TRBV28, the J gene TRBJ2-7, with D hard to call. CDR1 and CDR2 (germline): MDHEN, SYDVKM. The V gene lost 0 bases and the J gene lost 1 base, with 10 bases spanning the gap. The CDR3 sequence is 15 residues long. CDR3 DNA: TGTGCCAGCAGTTTATGGATTAGCCAATCCTACGAGCAGTACTTC. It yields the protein CASSLWISQSYEQYF. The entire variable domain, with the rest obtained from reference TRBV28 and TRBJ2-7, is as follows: DVKVTQSSRYLVKRTGEKVFLECVQDMDHENMFWYRQDPGLGLRLIYFSYDVKMKEKGDIPEGYSVSREKKERFSLILESASTNQTSMYLCASSLWISQSYEQYFGPGTRLTVT.

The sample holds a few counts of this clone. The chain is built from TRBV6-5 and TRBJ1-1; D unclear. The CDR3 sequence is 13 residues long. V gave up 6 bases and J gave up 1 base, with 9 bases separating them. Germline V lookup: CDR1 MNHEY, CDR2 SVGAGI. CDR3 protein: CASRKAGNTEAFF. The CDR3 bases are TGTGCCAGCAGAAAAGCGGGGAACACTGAAGCTTTCTTT.

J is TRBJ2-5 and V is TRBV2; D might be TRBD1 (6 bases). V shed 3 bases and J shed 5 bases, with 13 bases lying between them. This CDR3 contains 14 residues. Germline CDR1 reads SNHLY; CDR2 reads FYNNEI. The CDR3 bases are TGTGCCAGCAGTGATGGCAGGGGTACGGAGACCCAGTACTTC. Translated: CASSDGRGTETQYF. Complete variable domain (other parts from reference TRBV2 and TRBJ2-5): EPEVTQTPSHQVTQMGQEVILRCVPISNHLYFYWYRQILGQKVEFLVSFYNNEISEKSEIFDDQFSVERPDGSNFTLKIRSTKLEDSAMYFCASSDGRGTETQYFGPGTRLLVL.